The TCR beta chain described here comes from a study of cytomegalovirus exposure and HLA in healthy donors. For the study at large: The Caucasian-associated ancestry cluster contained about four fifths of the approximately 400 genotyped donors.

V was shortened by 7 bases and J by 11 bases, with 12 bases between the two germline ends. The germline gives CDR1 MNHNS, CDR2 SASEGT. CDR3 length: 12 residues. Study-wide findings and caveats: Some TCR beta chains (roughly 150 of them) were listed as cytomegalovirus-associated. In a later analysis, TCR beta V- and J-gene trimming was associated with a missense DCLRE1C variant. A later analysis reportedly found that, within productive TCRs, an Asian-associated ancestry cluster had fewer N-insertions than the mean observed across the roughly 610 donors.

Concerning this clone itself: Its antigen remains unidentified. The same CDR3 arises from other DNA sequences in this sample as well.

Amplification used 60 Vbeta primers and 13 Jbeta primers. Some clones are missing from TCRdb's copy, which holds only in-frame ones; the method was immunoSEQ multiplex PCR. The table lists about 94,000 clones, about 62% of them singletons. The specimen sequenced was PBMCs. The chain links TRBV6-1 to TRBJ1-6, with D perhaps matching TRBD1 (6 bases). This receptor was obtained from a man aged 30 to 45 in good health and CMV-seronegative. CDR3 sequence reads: CASNRASPPLHF. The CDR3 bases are TGTGCCAGCAACAGGGCGAGCCCACCCCTCCACTTT.